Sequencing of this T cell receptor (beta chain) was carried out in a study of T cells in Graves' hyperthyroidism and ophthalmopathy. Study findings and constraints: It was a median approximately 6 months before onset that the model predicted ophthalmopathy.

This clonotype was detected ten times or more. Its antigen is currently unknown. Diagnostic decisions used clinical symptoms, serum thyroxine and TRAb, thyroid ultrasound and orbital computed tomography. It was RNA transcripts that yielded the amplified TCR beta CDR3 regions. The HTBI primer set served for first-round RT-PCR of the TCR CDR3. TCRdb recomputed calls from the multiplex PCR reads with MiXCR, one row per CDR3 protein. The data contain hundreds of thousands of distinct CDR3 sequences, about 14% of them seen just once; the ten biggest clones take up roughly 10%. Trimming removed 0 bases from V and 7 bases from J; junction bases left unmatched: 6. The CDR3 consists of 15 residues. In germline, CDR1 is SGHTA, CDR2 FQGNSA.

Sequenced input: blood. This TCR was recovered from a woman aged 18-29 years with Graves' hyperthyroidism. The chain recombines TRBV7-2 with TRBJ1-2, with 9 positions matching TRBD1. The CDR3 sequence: CASSLAGTGIGGYTF. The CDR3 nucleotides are TGTGCCAGCAGCTTAGCAGGGACAGGGATTGGTGGCTACACCTTC. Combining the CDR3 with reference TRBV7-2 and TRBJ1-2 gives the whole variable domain GAGVSQSPSNKVTEKGKDVELRCDPISGHTALYWYRQSLGQGLEFLIYFQGNSAPDKSGLPSDRFSAERTGGSVSTLTIQRTQQEDSAVYLCASSLAGTGIGGYTFGSGTRLTVV.